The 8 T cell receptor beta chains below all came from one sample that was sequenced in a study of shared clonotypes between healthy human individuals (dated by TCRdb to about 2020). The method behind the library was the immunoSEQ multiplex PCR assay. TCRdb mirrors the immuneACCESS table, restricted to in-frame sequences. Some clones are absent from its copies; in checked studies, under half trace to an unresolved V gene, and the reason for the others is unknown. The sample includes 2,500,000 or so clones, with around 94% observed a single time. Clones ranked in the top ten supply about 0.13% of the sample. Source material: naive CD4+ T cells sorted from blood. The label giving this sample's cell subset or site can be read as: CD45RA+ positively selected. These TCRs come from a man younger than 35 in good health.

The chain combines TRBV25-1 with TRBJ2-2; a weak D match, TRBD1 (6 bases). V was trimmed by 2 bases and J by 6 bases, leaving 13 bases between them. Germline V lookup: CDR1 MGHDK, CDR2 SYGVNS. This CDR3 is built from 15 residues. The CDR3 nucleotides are TGTGCCAGCAGTGAAAGCAGGGGCCTCCCCGGGGAGCTGTTTTTT. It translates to CASSESRGLPGELFF.

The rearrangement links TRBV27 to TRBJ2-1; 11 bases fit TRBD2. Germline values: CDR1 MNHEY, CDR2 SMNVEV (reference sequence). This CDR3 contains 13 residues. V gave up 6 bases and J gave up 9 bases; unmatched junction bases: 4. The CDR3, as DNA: TGTGCCAGCAGGCGGACTAGCGGGCCTGAGCAGTTCTTC. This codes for CASRRTSGPEQFF.

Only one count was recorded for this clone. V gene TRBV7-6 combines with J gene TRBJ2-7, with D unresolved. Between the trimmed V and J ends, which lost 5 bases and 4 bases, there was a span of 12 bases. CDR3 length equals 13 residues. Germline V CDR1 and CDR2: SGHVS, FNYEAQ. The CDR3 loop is CASSLPPTYEQYF. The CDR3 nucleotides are TGTGCCAGCAGCCTCCCACCCACGTACGAGCAGTACTTC. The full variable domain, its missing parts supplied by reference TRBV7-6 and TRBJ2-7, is GAGVSQSPRYKVTKRGQDVALRCDPISGHVSLYWYRQALGQGPEFLTYFNYEAQQDKSGLPNDRFSAERPEGSISTLTIQRTEQRDSAMYRCASSLPPTYEQYFGPGTRLTVT.

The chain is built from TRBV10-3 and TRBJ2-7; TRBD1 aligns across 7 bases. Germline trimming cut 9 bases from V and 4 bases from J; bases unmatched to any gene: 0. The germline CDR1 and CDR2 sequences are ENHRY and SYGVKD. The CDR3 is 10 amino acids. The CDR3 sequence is CAMTGYEQYF. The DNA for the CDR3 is TGTGCCATGACAGGGTACGAGCAGTACTTC.

In DNA form, the CDR3 reads TGTGCCAGCAGCCGACTTGCAGCGAACACCGGGGAGCTGTTTTTT. The encoded protein is CASSRLAANTGELFF. The chain is built from TRBV7-3 and TRBJ2-2; D unresolved. Germline CDR1 and CDR2: SGHTA and FQGTGA. The V and J ends lost 5 bases and 0 bases respectively, with 10 bases between them. This CDR3 is 15 amino acids long.

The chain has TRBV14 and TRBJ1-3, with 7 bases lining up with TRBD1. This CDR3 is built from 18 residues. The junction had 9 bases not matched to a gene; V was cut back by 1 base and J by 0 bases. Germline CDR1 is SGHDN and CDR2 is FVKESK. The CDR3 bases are TGTGCCAGCAGCCAAGCTCCGGGACAGATCTACTCTGGAAACACCATATATTTT. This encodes CASSQAPGQIYSGNTIYF.

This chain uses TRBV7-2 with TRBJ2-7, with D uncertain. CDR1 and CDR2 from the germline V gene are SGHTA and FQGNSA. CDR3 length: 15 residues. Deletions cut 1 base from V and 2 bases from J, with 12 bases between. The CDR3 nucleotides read TGTGCCAGCAGCTTAGGCGACCTTTCCACCTACGAGCAGTACTTC. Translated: CASSLGDLSTYEQYF. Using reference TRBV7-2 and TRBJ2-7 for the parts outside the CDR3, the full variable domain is GAGVSQSPSNKVTEKGKDVELRCDPISGHTALYWYRQSLGQGLEFLIYFQGNSAPDKSGLPSDRFSAERTGGSVSTLTIQRTQQEDSAVYLCASSLGDLSTYEQYFGPGTRLTVT.

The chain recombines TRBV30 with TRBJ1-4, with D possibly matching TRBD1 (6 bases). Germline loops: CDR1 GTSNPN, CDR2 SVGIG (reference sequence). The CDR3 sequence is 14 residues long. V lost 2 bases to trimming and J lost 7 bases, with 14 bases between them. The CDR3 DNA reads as TGTGCCTGGAGTCCGGGGGCGCGGGCTGAAAAACTGTTTTTT. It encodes CAWSPGARAEKLFF.